Listed below are T cell receptor beta chains from one sample, sequenced in a study of shared clonotypes between healthy human individuals. The repertoire was sequenced with immunoSEQ multiplex PCR; TCRdb's copy has only in-frame clones and lacks some. The sample carries some 200,000 clones, 65% recorded once. Sequences were obtained from memory CD4+ T cells sorted from blood. Receptors originate from a man aged 25 to 40 in good health. Both conserved end residues are part of each CDR3. The D gene is left open where the match is weak. Size values are once, few and many counts, or a class for expanded clones, and some rows have none.

clone_size j_call d_call v_call cdr3_nt cdr3_aa
- TRBJ2-2 TRBD2 TRBV11-3 TGTGCCAGCAGCGCAATTGGCGGGGGCACCGGGGAGCTGTTTTTT CASSAIGGGTGELFF
- TRBJ2-2 TRBD2 TRBV28 TGTGCCAGCAGTTTATTGGCGGGAGCGGCCGGGGAGCTGTTTTTT CASSLLAGAAGELFF
few TRBJ2-2 - TRBV4-3 TGCGCCAGCAGCCAAGGGTTAAGGGCCGCGAACACCGGGGAGCTGTTTTTT CASSQGLRAANTGELFF
- TRBJ2-5 - TRBV28 TGTGCCAGCAGTTTATGGGGGCGGGGAGAGACCCAGTACTTC CASSLWGRGETQYF
- TRBJ2-3 - TRBV7-3 TGTGCCAGCAGCTTAGAGGGTTTGGTAGATACGCAGTATTTT CASSLEGLVDTQYF
- TRBJ2-7 - TRBV2 TGTGCCAGCAGTGAGGACAGATCCTACGAGCAGTACTTC CASSEDRSYEQYF
- TRBJ2-7 - TRBV4-1 TGCGCCAGCTCCAAGGGATCGGGGGAATACGAGCAGTACTTC CASSKGSGEYEQYF
- TRBJ2-3 - TRBV7-3 TGTGCCAGCAGCTTAGATGGCAGAGGGTACGCAGATACGCAGTATTTT CASSLDGRGYADTQYF
- TRBJ2-5 - TRBV18 TGTGCCAGCTCACGGGATAGATCCGAGACCCAGTACTTC CASSRDRSETQYF
- TRBJ1-1 - TRBV9 TGTGCCAGCAGCGTAGGATCTTTCTTT CASSVGSFF
- TRBJ2-1 TRBD2 TRBV4-2 TGTGCCAGCAGCCAAGATCGAAGCGGGATCAATGAGCAGTTCTTC CASSQDRSGINEQFF
- TRBJ2-5 - TRBV29-1 TGCAGCGCTCCGGAGACCCAGTACTTC CSAPETQYF
- TRBJ2-3 - TRBV7-9 TGTGCCAGCAGCGCTAGGGCCATCCAGGGAGATACGCAGTATTTT CASSARAIQGDTQYF
once TRBJ2-3 - TRBV28 TGTGCCAGCATAGGGCCCCTGAGCACAGATACGCAGTATTTT CASIGPLSTDTQYF
- TRBJ1-2 - TRBV28 TGTGCCAGCAACCCTGGACTTTCATATGGCTACACCTTC CASNPGLSYGYTF
few TRBJ2-5 - TRBV5-4 TGTGCCAGCAGCTTGGACAGGGCGACCCAGTACTTC CASSLDRATQYF
- TRBJ2-1 - TRBV11-2 TGTGCCAGCAGCTCCTACAGGAACTCCTACAATGAGCAGTTCTTC CASSSYRNSYNEQFF
- TRBJ1-1 - TRBV5-4 TGTGCCAGCAGCTTAAGGCCGCCGAACACTGAAGCTTTCTTT CASSLRPPNTEAFF
- TRBJ1-1 - TRBV23-1 TGCGCCAGCAGTCGAAGGCGGGGGGTAAGCACTGAAGCTTTCTTT CASSRRRGVSTEAFF
- TRBJ2-5 - TRBV7-9 TGTGCCAGCAGCCGCGATCAGGGCCAAGAGACCCAGTACTTC CASSRDQGQETQYF
- TRBJ1-2 TRBD1 TRBV10-1 TGCGCCAGCAGTGATGGGGACAGGGGTCCTTATGGCTACACCTTC CASSDGDRGPYGYTF
- TRBJ2-7 TRBD2 TRBV5-4 TGTGCCAGCAGCACCAGGACTAGCGGAGACTTCTACGAGCAGTACTTC CASSTRTSGDFYEQYF
- TRBJ2-4 - TRBV28 TGTGCCAGCACCCAGGGTTTCCAAAACATTCAGTACTTC CASTQGFQNIQYF
- TRBJ1-1 TRBD1 TRBV15 TGTGCCACCAGCTGGGGACAGATGAACACTGAAGCTTTCTTT CATSWGQMNTEAFF
- TRBJ1-5 - TRBV11-2 TGTGCCAGCAGCGGACTAGGGGGCAATCAGCCCCAGCATTTT CASSGLGGNQPQHF
- TRBJ2-3 TRBD2 TRBV9 TGTGCCAGCAGCTTTCAAGCGGGGCGCACAGATACGCAGTATTTT CASSFQAGRTDTQYF
- TRBJ2-5 TRBD2 TRBV15 TGTGCCACCAGCAGAGGCGGGGGGAAAGAGACCCAGTACTTC CATSRGGGKETQYF
- TRBJ2-5 - TRBV7-2 TGTGCCAGCAGCCTTTCTACCGGCAGAACCCAAGAGACCCAGTACTTC CASSLSTGRTQETQYF
- TRBJ2-7 - TRBV11-2 TGTGCCAGCAGCCTTTTGCCCGGGGTAACCTACGAGCAGTACTTC CASSLLPGVTYEQYF